This T cell receptor (beta chain) is from a study of blood T cell repertoires in COVID-19. Overall study: From T cells, B-cell-depleted T cells, or PBMCs came the material, which was cDNA or gDNA.

Repertoires were generated with immunoSEQ multiplex PCR, while TCRdb's copy carries only in-frame clones and drops some. The top ten clones hold under 0.9% of a sample with under 250,000 clones, approximately 91% of them seen once. Material for sequencing was peripheral blood. The sequence was collected from a man in his forties with acute or convalescent COVID-19.

CDR3 in amino acids: CASSLGPGAEAFF. CDR3 nucleotide sequence: TGTGCCAGCAGCTTAGGGCCCGGGGCTGAAGCTTTCTTT. The V and J genes are TRBV7-9 and TRBJ1-1; no definite D call. Germline V CDR1 and CDR2: SEHNR, FQNEAQ (reference sequence). This CDR3 is built from 13 residues. V was trimmed by 1 base and J by 6 bases, leaving 9 bases between them.